This entry lists 17 T cell receptor beta chains sequenced from one sample in a study of blood T cell repertoires in COVID-19. Generated by immunoSEQ multiplex PCR, the TCRdb table keeps only in-frame clones and is missing some. The sample includes about 210,000 clones, about 80% of them seen just once. The sample taken for sequencing was peripheral blood. All receptors derive from a woman between 40 and 55 years old with active or convalescent COVID-19.

This clone was observed a few times. The chain is built from TRBV19 and TRBJ1-1; 8 bases agree with TRBD1. Germline V CDR1 and CDR2: LNHDA, SQIVND (reference sequence). The CDR3 covers 13 residues. V dropped 3 bases and J dropped 10; count of bases not matched to a gene: 7. DNA of the CDR3: TGTGCCAGTAGTATTGCGGACAGGGTTTCAGCTTTCTTT. This gives the protein CASSIADRVSAFF.

For this clone: The same CDR3 also results from other DNA sequences found in this sample. The V gene is TRBV5-1, the J gene TRBJ1-1, with D maybe TRBD1 (5 bases). CDR1 is SGHRS, CDR2 YFSETQ, per germline. V was pared by 4 bases and J by 2 bases, with 12 bases between. The length of the CDR3 is 14 residues. This chain's CDR3 is CASSLDGGNTEAFF. CDR3 DNA: TGCGCCAGCAGCCTTGACGGGGGTAACACTGAAGCTTTCTTT.

This chain joins TRBV10-3 and TRBJ2-2, with 8 bases matching TRBD2. This CDR3 region has 13 residues. Germline CDR1 is ENHRY and CDR2 is SYGVKD. Unmatched junction bases numbered 3, after V lost 6 bases and J lost 6 bases. As DNA, the CDR3 is TGTGCCATCAGCGGGGGGGACGCCGGGGAGCTGTTTTTT. Amino acids: CAISGGDAGELFF.

The chain employs TRBV7-6 and TRBJ1-1; D might be TRBD1 (5 bases). The CDR3 runs 14 residues. Germline V gene lookup returns CDR1 SGHVS and CDR2 FNYEAQ. Between the trimmed V and J ends, which lost 1 base and 6 bases, there was a span of 12 bases. The CDR3 DNA is TGTGCCAGCAGCTTAGGGGGGGGAATTGCTGAAGCTTTCTTT. Translated, it gives CASSLGGGIAEAFF.

This clone was picked up one time. This chain uses TRBV7-8 with TRBJ2-1, with 13 bases fitting TRBD2. Germline lookup yields CDR1 SGHVS and CDR2 FQNEAQ. The CDR3 runs to 15 residues. Trimming cost V 3 bases and J 10 bases; bases outside gene matches: 6. The CDR3 loop is CASSFRLAGGDEQFF. Written as DNA, the CDR3 is TGTGCCAGCAGCTTTAGACTAGCGGGAGGTGACGAGCAGTTCTTC. Drawing the rest from reference TRBV7-8 and TRBJ2-1, the complete variable domain is GAGVSQSPRYKVAKRGQDVALRCDPISGHVSLFWYQQALGQGPEFLTYFQNEAQLDKSGLPSDRFFAERPEGSVSTLKIQRTQQEDSAVYLCASSFRLAGGDEQFFGPGTRLTVL.

This chain connects TRBV7-3 to TRBJ1-1; D is undetermined. The CDR3 sequence is 13 residues long. The V and J ends lost 5 bases and 0 bases respectively, with 7 bases between them. Germline CDR1 SGHTA, CDR2 FQGTGA. CDR3 loop: CASSPPLNTEAFF. The CDR3 DNA reads TGTGCCAGCAGCCCTCCCCTGAACACTGAAGCTTTCTTT.

The CDR3 DNA is TGTGCCACCAGCAGGGCGGCGGGAGCGGGGGGGTACCAAACCTACGAGCAGTACTTC. Amino acids: CATSRAAGAGGYQTYEQYF. V is TRBV15 and J is TRBJ2-7; 10 nucleotides line up with TRBD2. V lost 3 bases and J lost 2; bases outside the gene matches: 16. The germline CDR1 and CDR2 sequences are LNHNV and YYDKDF (reference sequence). The CDR3 sequence is 19 residues long.

This clone was found a few times. The rearrangement uses TRBV7-3 and TRBJ2-3; 8 bases map to TRBD1. Germline lookup yields CDR1 SGHTA and CDR2 FQGTGA. The CDR3 extends over 13 amino acids. V trimming: 5 bases; J trimming: 5 bases; junction bases outside the gene matches: 3. The DNA of the CDR3 is TGTGCCAGCAGCCAGGGGGCAGGAGATACGCAGTATTTT. This codes for CASSQGAGDTQYF.

The rearrangement uses TRBV2 and TRBJ1-4; D is perhaps TRBD1 (6 bases). The germline V gene has CDR1 SNHLY and CDR2 FYNNEI. V lost 5 bases and J lost 2, with 12 bases in between. The CDR3 covers 15 residues. CDR3 sequence (DNA): TGTGCCAGCAGTCTCAGGCAGGGGACTAATGAAAAACTGTTTTTT. Its protein is CASSLRQGTNEKLFF.

The V call is TRBV5-1, the J call TRBJ1-2; a possible D gene is TRBD1 (5 bases). This CDR3 is built from 14 residues. CDR1 SGHRS and CDR2 YFSETQ come from the germline V gene. V was clipped by 2 bases and J by 2 bases, with 10 bases between them. The CDR3 nucleotides read TGCGCCAGCAGCTTAAACAGGCCCAACTATGGCTACACCTTC. It is translated as CASSLNRPNYGYTF. The whole variable domain, remainder taken from reference TRBV5-1 and TRBJ1-2, is KAGVTQTPRYLIKTRGQQVTLSCSPISGHRSVSWYQQTPGQGLQFLFEYFSETQRNKGNFPGRFSGRQFSNSRSEMNVSTLELGDSALYLCASSLNRPNYGYTFGSGTRLTVV.

This clone was observed once. The chain carries TRBV5-6 and TRBJ2-1; TRBD2 matches at 14 bases. V gave up 5 bases and J gave up 9 bases; unmatched junction bases: 13. The CDR3 contains 17 residues. Germline V gene sequence: CDR1 SGHDT, CDR2 YYEEEE. CDR3 nucleotides: TGTGCCAGCAGTCGCACCCGACTAGCGGGGGGGCCCGGTGAGCAGTTCTTC. This translates into CASSRTRLAGGPGEQFF.

This chain links TRBV9 with TRBJ2-3, with 7 positions matching TRBD2. CDR3 size: 17 residues. With V trimmed by 3 bases and J by 4 bases, 14 bases remained unmatched. From germline, CDR1 is SGDLS and CDR2 YYNGEE. The CDR3: CASSARFQVGGADTQYF. In DNA, the CDR3 is TGTGCCAGCAGCGCCAGATTCCAAGTGGGGGGGGCAGATACGCAGTATTTT.

The V gene is TRBV7-9, the J gene TRBJ1-1; the D is unclear. Trimming removed 1 base at V and 7 bases at J, with 13 bases between. The germline V gene encodes CDR1 SEHNR and CDR2 FQNEAQ (reference sequence). The CDR3 covers 14 residues. The CDR3 DNA follows: TGTGCCAGCAGCTTAGTAGGAGGAGGGATTGAAGCTTTCTTT. This encodes CASSLVGGGIEAFF. The full variable domain, its missing parts supplied by reference TRBV7-9 and TRBJ1-1, is DTGVSQNPRHKITKRGQNVTFRCDPISEHNRLYWYRQTLGQGPEFLTYFQNEAQLEKSRLLSDRFSAERPKGSFSTLEIQRTEQGDSAMYLCASSLVGGGIEAFFGQGTRLTVV.

A word on this clone: At the DNA level, this CDR3 is encoded by other sequences in the same sample as well. This sequence joins TRBV30 and TRBJ2-2, with D tentatively TRBD1 (5 bases). CDR1 and CDR2 from the germline V gene are GTSNPN and SVGIG (reference sequence). This CDR3 comprises 13 residues. Trimming left V 0 bases short and J 7 bases short, with 9 bases between. The DNA for the CDR3 is TGTGCCTGGAGTGTTCAGGGTAGCGGGGAGCTGTTTTTT. Its translation is CAWSVQGSGELFF.

The rearrangement links TRBV5-6 to TRBJ1-2, with TRBD1 matching over 7 bases. The CDR3 length is 14 residues. Losses at the gene ends were 4 bases for V and 3 bases for J; bases not matched to a gene: 6. Germline CDR1 is SGHDT and CDR2 is YYEEEE. The CDR3 region has the DNA TGTGCCAGCAGCGTGACAGGGAATGACTATGGCTACACCTTC. Translating it yields CASSVTGNDYGYTF.

This chain joins TRBV30 and TRBJ1-5; 9 nucleotides align to TRBD1. CDR1 is GTSNPN, CDR2 SVGIG, per germline (reference sequence). The CDR3 is made up of 15 amino acids. J gave up 7 bases and V 2 bases, and 9 bases lay outside the gene matches. CDR3 bases: TGTGCCTGGAGTCTACAGGGGGCGAAGTGGCAGCCCCAGCATTTT. It translates to CAWSLQGAKWQPQHF.

J is TRBJ1-5 and V is TRBV10-1; TRBD1 matches at 9 bases. The CDR3 consists of 16 residues. CDR1 and CDR2 (germline): WNHNN, SYGVQD (reference sequence). Unmatched junction bases numbered 9, after V lost 5 bases and J lost 4 bases. CDR3 in DNA: TGCGCCAGCAGTAAACCCGGGACAGGGCAAAATCAGCCCCAGCATTTT. Protein sequence: CASSKPGTGQNQPQHF.